The rows below give T cell receptor beta chains drawn from one sample of a study of cytomegalovirus exposure and HLA in healthy donors. Assay: immunoSEQ multiplex PCR; the TCRdb copy retains only in-frame clones and omits some. The sample includes 50,000 or so clones, approximately 95% of them seen just once. Input material: PBMCs. These receptor sequences come from a woman between 18 and 29 years old in good health and CMV-seropositive. The CDR3 runs from the conserved cysteine through the conserved F or W. A D gene is named only where the DNA matches it firmly. Rows may omit the clone size; those that give it use once, few, many or a size class.

TRBD2,TRBV27,TRBJ2-7,NA,TGTGCCAGCCGGGGACTAGCGGGCCTAAAATCCTACGAGCAGTACTTC,CASRGLAGLKSYEQYF
TRBD2,TRBV6-4,TRBJ2-3,NA,TGTGCCAGCAGTGCGACTAGCGGTAGCACAGATACGCAGTATTTT,CASSATSGSTDTQYF
NA,TRBV5-1,TRBJ2-5,once,TGCGCCAGCAGCTTGTCAGGATGGGAGACCCAGTACTTC,CASSLSGWETQYF
TRBD2,TRBV7-9,TRBJ2-3,NA,TGTGCCAGCAGCCCTATGGCAGCGGGAACAGATACGCAGTATTTT,CASSPMAAGTDTQYF
NA,TRBV25-1,TRBJ1-5,once,TGTGCCAGCAGTGGGGGGGTTGGCAATCAGCCCCAGCATTTT,CASSGGVGNQPQHF
NA,TRBV7-2,TRBJ1-2,NA,TGTGCCAGCAGCGATGGGGGGTGGAGCTATGGCTACACCTTC,CASSDGGWSYGYTF
TRBD1,TRBV6-5,TRBJ1-2,NA,TGTGCCAGCAGTTATGCCGGCAGGACAGGGGGCTATGGCTACACCTTC,CASSYAGRTGGYGYTF
NA,TRBV2,TRBJ2-3,once,TGTGCCAGCAGGTCGGGAGCGGGCACAGATACGCAGTATTTT,CASRSGAGTDTQYF
TRBD2,TRBV7-8,TRBJ2-5,once,TGTGCCAGCAGGTTACTAGCGGGAGGAGAGACCCAGTACTTC,CASRLLAGGETQYF
TRBD2,TRBV4-1,TRBJ2-1,NA,TGCGCCAGCAGCCAAGTGGTCGCGCCTAGCGGGAGCGTCTCCTACAATGAGCAGTTCTTC,CASSQVVAPSGSVSYNEQFF
TRBD1,TRBV19,TRBJ1-2,NA,TGTGCCAGTAGTATTGGTGGCAGGGGGCTCGATGGCTACACCTTC,CASSIGGRGLDGYTF
NA,TRBV5-1,TRBJ1-1,NA,TGCGCCAGCAGCTTGGACGGGGGAGCGACAGAGAAAGCTTTCTTT,CASSLDGGATEKAFF
TRBD2,TRBV9,TRBJ2-5,NA,TGTGCCAGCAGCGAGGGACTAGCGGAGACCCAGTACTTC,CASSEGLAETQYF
TRBD2,TRBV6-5,TRBJ2-3,NA,TGTGCCAGCACCTCAAAGGGAGGGCCTTATGATACGCAGTATTTT,CASTSKGGPYDTQYF
NA,TRBV11-2,TRBJ2-7,NA,TGTGCCAGCAGCTCCTCCGCAGGGGCCTACGAGCAGTACTTC,CASSSSAGAYEQYF
NA,TRBV27,TRBJ2-1,NA,TGTGCCAGCAGTTTCGGACTCGGTCACAATGAGCAGTTCTTC,CASSFGLGHNEQFF
TRBD2,TRBV7-2,TRBJ2-7,NA,TGTGCCAGCAGCCGTCCCTCGGGGGGGACCTACGAGCAGTACTTC,CASSRPSGGTYEQYF
TRBD2,TRBV7-2,TRBJ2-2,NA,TGTGCCAGCAGAAAACCCATACGTAGGCTAGCGGACACCGGGGAGCTGTTTTTT,CASRKPIRRLADTGELFF
NA,TRBV29-1,TRBJ2-7,NA,TGCAGCGTTGAAGATACAACTCCCGGGACCTACGAGCAGTACTTC,CSVEDTTPGTYEQYF
NA,TRBV9,TRBJ1-2,NA,TGTGCCAGCAGCGTAGCTGACACGAACTATGGCTACACCTTC,CASSVADTNYGYTF
TRBD1,TRBV19,TRBJ1-5,NA,TGTGCCAGTAGTATGTCAGGGGGGAATCAGCCCCAGCATTTT,CASSMSGGNQPQHF
NA,TRBV2,TRBJ1-5,NA,TGTGCCAGCAGTTCCGGACACCTGTCGCCCCAGCATTTT,CASSSGHLSPQHF
NA,TRBV15,TRBJ1-5,once,TGTGCCACCAGCAGAGGAGGAAGGTTTGGAGGGGATCAGCCCCAGCATTTT,CATSRGGRFGGDQPQHF
NA,TRBV5-4,TRBJ2-7,NA,TGTGCCAGCAGCCCCGGGGGGGCGACAGGGCCTAGTCGGCAGTACTTC,CASSPGGATGPSRQYF
TRBD2,TRBV19,TRBJ2-5,NA,TGTGCCAGTAGTCCGACTAGCGGGATCGGTGGGACCCAGTACTTC,CASSPTSGIGGTQYF
TRBD1,TRBV28,TRBJ2-7,NA,TGTGCCACGGGGCAGGGGGCGCGCTACGAGCAGTACTTC,CATGQGARYEQYF
NA,TRBV7-6,TRBJ2-2,NA,TGTGCCAGCAGCTTAGGGAGCACACATTACACCGGGGAGCTGTTTTTT,CASSLGSTHYTGELFF
NA,TRBV28,TRBJ1-2,NA,TGTGCCAGCAGTATAGCAACTAACTATGGCTACACCTTC,CASSIATNYGYTF
NA,TRBV19,TRBJ2-6,NA,TGTGCCAGTAGTATAGGAGGAGGCCTTGGGGCCAACGTCCTGACTTTC,CASSIGGGLGANVLTF
NA,TRBV5-1,TRBJ2-2,once,TGCGCCAGCAGCCCCCCTGTGGCCACCGGGGAGCTGTTTTTT,CASSPPVATGELFF
NA,TRBV19,TRBJ2-2,NA,TGTGCCAGTAGTATAGTGGTTGGCCCCACCGGGGAGCTGTTTTTT,CASSIVVGPTGELFF
NA,TRBV6-5,TRBJ2-5,NA,TGTGCCAGCAGTTATCTTGCGTCAGAGACCCAGTACTTC,CASSYLASETQYF
TRBD1,TRBV10-3,TRBJ1-6,NA,TGTGCCATCAGGGGGACAGGGGGCTCACCCCTCCACTTT,CAIRGTGGSPLHF
NA,TRBV18,TRBJ2-1,NA,TGTGCCAGCTCACCACGAGGAGATGAGCAGTTCTTC,CASSPRGDEQFF
TRBD2,TRBV27,TRBJ2-1,NA,TGTGCCAGTTGTAGCGGGAGCTCCTACAATGAGCAGTTCTTC,CASCSGSSYNEQFF
NA,TRBV27,TRBJ2-7,NA,TGTGCCAGCAGTGTGGCCCATATAACAACGAAATACGAGCAGTACTTC,CASSVAHITTKYEQYF
NA,TRBV30,TRBJ1-2,NA,TGTGCCTGGACCTACAGAACAGGGATGTATGGCTACACCTTC,CAWTYRTGMYGYTF
TRBD2,TRBV29-1,TRBJ2-7,NA,TGCAGCGTGGGTCCTAGCGGAGCCTACGAGCAGTACTTC,CSVGPSGAYEQYF
TRBD2,TRBV4-3,TRBJ2-2,NA,TGCGCCAGCAGCCAAGATTCTATTACTAGCGGGAGGGTATACACCGGGGAGCTGTTTTTT,CASSQDSITSGRVYTGELFF
TRBD2,TRBV2,TRBJ2-1,once,TGTGCCAGCAGTGAACTAGCGGGATGGCATGAGCAGTTCTTC,CASSELAGWHEQFF
NA,TRBV7-2,TRBJ2-2,NA,TGTGCCAGCAAAACAAAGCGGGCAAACACCGGGGAGCTGTTTTTT,CASKTKRANTGELFF
NA,TRBV28,TRBJ2-1,NA,TGTGCCAGCAGTTTATTAACAGGGTTCTCCTACAATGAGCAGTTCTTC,CASSLLTGFSYNEQFF
NA,TRBV5-4,TRBJ2-1,once,TGTGCCAGCAGCCCCCGTCAGGGCCTCCCATACAATGAGCAGTTCTTC,CASSPRQGLPYNEQFF
TRBD2,TRBV5-1,TRBJ2-7,NA,TGCGCCAGCAGCTTGGCCCCCGGCGACCGGGGGGGCTCCTACGAGCAGTACTTC,CASSLAPGDRGGSYEQYF
NA,TRBV5-8,TRBJ1-5,NA,TGTGCCAGCAGCTTGGAACAGGGCCGCAATCAGCCCCAGCATTTT,CASSLEQGRNQPQHF
TRBD1,TRBV28,TRBJ2-7,NA,TGTGCCAGCAGTCTCCGCGGACAGGTATGGAATTACGAGCAGTACTTC,CASSLRGQVWNYEQYF
NA,TRBV19,TRBJ2-3,once,TGTGCCAGTAGTTTAAGGGACACCCCCACAGATACGCAGTATTTT,CASSLRDTPTDTQYF
TRBD1,TRBV30,TRBJ1-5,NA,TGTGCCTGGAAATCAGGGGGGCCAGGGGGCAATCAGCCCCAGCATTTT,CAWKSGGPGGNQPQHF
TRBD1,TRBV7-9,TRBJ2-2,NA,TGTGCCAGCAGCTCTCGGACAGGGGGCCCCGGGGAGCTGTTTTTT,CASSSRTGGPGELFF
NA,TRBV15,TRBJ2-1,NA,TGTGCCACTTCCAGCGGACCCTACAATGAGCAGTTCTTC,CATSSGPYNEQFF
NA,TRBV5-1,TRBJ1-4,NA,TGCGCCAGCAGCCCCCTAGGGGTGGATGAAAAACTGTTTTTT,CASSPLGVDEKLFF
TRBD2,TRBV9,TRBJ2-7,NA,TGTGCCAGCAGCCCCCTAGCGGGCCCCTACGAGCAGTACTTC,CASSPLAGPYEQYF